Each of the 22 T cell receptor beta chains below was sequenced from the same sample in a study of metastatic and nonmetastatic thyroid tumors. Thyroid surgery had not been preceded by any treatment in any patient. Using MiXCR, TCRdb re-called clones from the PCR reads. The sample consists of some 28,000 clones, roughly 4% of them appearing once. The source material was blood. Receptors originate from a male donor with papillary thyroid cancer or a benign thyroid nodule (not recorded which). Some clones in this sample may be carry-over from other donors' samples.

The chain couples TRBV6-2 or TRBV6-3 to TRBJ2-2; D is undetermined. V was clipped by 5 bases and J by 4 bases, with 11 bases between them. The CDR3 covers 14 residues. The germline gives CDR1 MNHEY, CDR2 SVGEGT. The CDR3 DNA is TGTGCCAGCAGTGGGCGTTTGGGCACCGGGGAGCTGTTTTTT. It yields the protein CASSGRLGTGELFF.

This clone came up many times. V gene TRBV5-6 combines with J gene TRBJ2-1; 10 bases match TRBD2. Germline-derived CDR1 and CDR2 are SGHDT and YYEEEE. The V segment lost 4 bases and the J segment 4 bases; nucleotides outside the gene matches: 8. The CDR3 contains 16 residues. As DNA, the CDR3 is TGTGCCAGCAGCCTGAGAGCGGGAGGGTCTTACAATGAGCAGTTCTTC. Translating it yields CASSLRAGGSYNEQFF.

CDR3 loop: CSVEGTIRNEQFF. The CDR3 DNA reads as TGCAGCGTTGAAGGGACTATACGCAATGAGCAGTTCTTC. The J gene is TRBJ2-1, the V gene TRBV29-1, with D perhaps TRBD2 (6 bases). The length of the CDR3 is 13 residues. Germline CDR1 reads SQVTM; CDR2 reads ANQGSEA. The V end was cut by 1 base, the J end by 6 bases, with 10 bases between.

This clone occurred a few times. The rearrangement uses TRBV6-1 and TRBJ2-3; D unclear. Germline V gene lookup returns CDR1 MNHNS and CDR2 SASEGT. The CDR3 sequence is 16 residues long. The V end was cut by 2 bases, the J end by 2 bases, with 14 bases between. The CDR3 here is CASSESSRGHTDTQYF. The CDR3, as DNA: TGTGCCAGCAGTGAAAGCTCAAGAGGCCACACAGATACGCAGTATTTT.

In its sample, this clone was seen a few times. The V call is TRBV2, the J call TRBJ1-5; TRBD1 aligns across 9 bases. The CDR3 extends over 13 amino acids. The J segment lost 6 bases and the V segment lost 8 bases, leaving 5 bases of the junction unmatched. The germline V gene has CDR1 SNHLY and CDR2 FYNNEI. CDR3 residues: CASGGQGFQPQHF. As DNA, the CDR3 is TGTGCCAGCGGGGGACAGGGTTTTCAGCCCCAGCATTTT. Full variable domain (outside the CDR3, taken from reference TRBV2 and TRBJ1-5): EPEVTQTPSHQVTQMGQEVILRCVPISNHLYFYWYRQILGQKVEFLVSFYNNEISEKSEIFDDQFSVERPDGSNFTLKIRSTKLEDSAMYFCASGGQGFQPQHFGDGTRLSIL.

In its sample, this clone was seen a few times. The chain links TRBV7-9 to TRBJ2-1; 11 bases align to TRBD2. The CDR3 runs to 19 residues. V gave up 4 bases and J gave up 4 bases; unmatched junction bases: 15. Germline CDR1 is SEHNR and CDR2 is FQNEAQ (reference sequence). CDR3 sequence: CASSWTAGTSGRVYNEQFF. In DNA, the CDR3 is TGTGCCAGCAGCTGGACAGCAGGCACTAGCGGGAGAGTGTACAATGAGCAGTTCTTC. The variable domain in full, completed from reference TRBV7-9 and TRBJ2-1, reads DTGVSQNPRHKITKRGQNVTFRCDPISEHNRLYWYRQTLGQGPEFLTYFQNEAQLEKSRLLSDRFSAERPKGSFSTLEIQRTEQGDSAMYLCASSWTAGTSGRVYNEQFFGPGTRLTVL.

CDR3 nucleotides: TGTGCCAGCAGCGGCGCAGGGCTAGGATTTTATGGCTACACCTTC. This sequence encodes CASSGAGLGFYGYTF. The genes are TRBV11-3 and TRBJ1-2; D is possibly TRBD1 (5 bases). The germline gives CDR1 SGHNT, CDR2 YENEEA. The CDR3 length is 15 residues. Trimming left V 5 bases short and J 5 bases short, with 18 bases between.

This clone was seen many times. V is TRBV7-9 and J is TRBJ2-2, with 8 bases fitting TRBD1. CDR1 is SEHNR, CDR2 FQNEAQ, per germline (reference sequence). The CDR3 consists of 16 residues. The V gene end was trimmed by 4 bases and the J gene end by 3 bases; junction bases not matched to a gene: 7. CDR3 sequence: CASSSDRAWDTGELFF. CDR3 bases: TGTGCCAGCAGCTCGGACAGGGCTTGGGACACCGGGGAGCTGTTTTTT.

This clone came up many times. In DNA, the CDR3 is TGCGCCAGCAGCCCCGGACTAGCGGGGATCGGGGAGACCCAGTACTTC. Protein: CASSPGLAGIGETQYF. V and J are TRBV10-2 and TRBJ2-5, with TRBD2 matching 12 bases. The CDR3 is 16 residues long. Germline values: CDR1 WSHSY, CDR2 SAAADI. Losses at the gene ends were 6 bases for V and 5 bases for J; bases not matched to a gene: 10.

In this sample, this clone turned up many times. This chain connects TRBV5-1 to TRBJ2-2; D is undetermined. The length of the CDR3 is 13 residues. Germline lookup yields CDR1 SGHRS and CDR2 YFSETQ. The V gene lost 0 bases and the J gene lost 5 bases, with 5 bases spanning the gap. The CDR3 region has the DNA TGCGCCAGCAGCTTGGGGCAAACCGGGGAGCTGTTTTTT. Its protein is CASSLGQTGELFF.

Only a few counts were recorded for this clone. This rearrangement joins TRBV6-2 or TRBV6-3 to TRBJ1-5; D gene uncertain. Germline assignment: CDR1 MNHEY and CDR2 SVGEGT. This CDR3 is 13 amino acids long. V was pared by 5 bases and J by 16 bases, with 21 bases between. The CDR3 bases are TGTGCCAGCAGTAGAGATAGCAATCAGCAACAACATTTT. This sequence encodes CASSRDSNQQQHF.

Ten or more counts support this clone. The J gene is TRBJ2-1, the V gene TRBV5-1; D perhaps matches TRBD2 (5 bases). The CDR3 has 14 residues. Trimming cost V 2 bases and J 3 bases, with 9 bases left between them. CDR1 is SGHRS, CDR2 YFSETQ, per germline. The CDR3 nucleotides are TGCGCCAGCAGCTTAGAGGGAAACTACAATGAGCAGTTCTTC. Its translation: CASSLEGNYNEQFF.

This clone showed up many times. This rearrangement joins TRBV30 to TRBJ2-7; TRBD2 matches 11 bases. CDR1 is GTSNPN, CDR2 SVGIG, per germline (reference sequence). Losses at the gene ends were 2 bases for V and 4 bases for J; bases not matched to a gene: 4. The CDR3 is made up of 14 amino acids. The CDR3 nucleotides are TGTGCCTGGAGTTCCGGGACTAGCGGTTACGAGCAGTACTTC. Translating gives CAWSSGTSGYEQYF.

The chain couples TRBV19 to TRBJ2-7; TRBD2 agrees at 8 bases. The CDR3 extends over 15 amino acids. Germline assignment: CDR1 LNHDA and CDR2 SQIVND (reference sequence). Trimming at V came to 6 bases and at J to 7 bases, leaving 14 bases not matched to a gene. Here the CDR3 reads CASSAMPELAGEQYF. For the CDR3, the DNA is TGTGCCAGTAGCGCCATGCCCGAGTTAGCGGGGGAGCAGTACTTC.

Judged by abundance, this clone is medium-sized (0.01 to 0.1%). The chain employs TRBV28 and TRBJ1-5; D possibly corresponds to TRBD1 (5 bases). Trimming stripped 3 bases from V and 6 bases from J, with 6 bases between. The CDR3 has 12 amino acids. Germline-derived CDR1 and CDR2 are MDHEN and SYDVKM. Here the CDR3 DNA reads TGTGCCAGCAGTTTGGGGGGTCAGCCCCAGCATTTT. As protein: CASSLGGQPQHF.

This clone was picked up many times. The genes are TRBV6-1 and TRBJ1-4, with D possibly TRBD1 on 5 matching bases. V was cut by 6 bases and J by 3 bases, with 23 bases left in between. CDR1 and CDR2 (germline): MNHNS, SASEGT. This CDR3 has 18 amino acids. The CDR3 loop is CASRRNPFGGGANEKLFF. The CDR3 DNA reads as TGTGCCAGCAGACGTAACCCCTTCGGGGGGGGAGCTAATGAAAAACTGTTTTTT.

The chain has TRBV7-9 and TRBJ2-1; 7 bases align to TRBD2. The trim removed 1 base at V and 3 bases at J, leaving 9 bases unmatched. The CDR3 length is 17 residues. The V gene's germline CDR1 is SEHNR and CDR2 FQNEAQ (reference sequence). The CDR3, as DNA: TGTGCCAGCAGCTTAGTATCCCGGGGGAGGGTCTACAATGAGCAGTTCTTC. Protein product: CASSLVSRGRVYNEQFF.

For this clone: One junction end does not reproduce the germline sequence, and a read error may be involved. V gene TRBV6-2 or TRBV6-3 combines with J gene TRBJ1-2, with 9 bases lining up with TRBD1. Germline V CDR1 and CDR2: MNHEY, SVGEGT. This CDR3 has 15 residues. CDR3: CASRYWDREPNGYTF. The CDR3 nucleotides are TGTGCCAGCAGGTACTGGGACAGGGAACCGAATGGCTACACCTTC.

The chain joins TRBV9 to TRBJ2-7; 8 bases line up with TRBD1. CDR3 length: 16 residues. The germline gives CDR1 SGDLS, CDR2 YYNGEE. V gave up 4 bases and J gave up 0 bases; unmatched junction bases: 9. The CDR3 region is CASSITGGMSSYEQYF. DNA of the CDR3: TGTGCCAGCAGCATTACAGGGGGTATGAGCTCCTACGAGCAGTACTTC.

This clone qualifies as medium-sized. The V call is TRBV6-1, the J call TRBJ1-5; D might be TRBD1 (5 bases). This CDR3 region has 12 residues. Trimming stripped 6 bases from V and 9 bases from J, with 12 bases between. CDR1 MNHNS and CDR2 SASEGT come from the germline V gene. DNA of the CDR3: TGTGCCAGCAGGGGGACGTACGGGCCCCAGCATTTT. Protein: CASRGTYGPQHF.

The table lists this clone with a few counts. J is TRBJ2-3 and V is TRBV2; D call uncertain. Trimming took off 4 bases at V and 4 bases at J, with 6 bases between the two ends. The CDR3 spans 12 residues. Looked up from germline, CDR1 is SNHLY and CDR2 is FYNNEI. The CDR3 nucleotides are TGTGCCAGCAGTGTCGGGCCAGATACGCAGTATTTT. Translated: CASSVGPDTQYF.

This clone has at least ten counts. The chain joins TRBV5-6 to TRBJ1-4; D call uncertain. CDR1 is SGHDT, CDR2 YYEEEE, per germline. V was pared by 0 bases and J by 5 bases, with 8 bases between. The CDR3 sequence is 14 residues long. CDR3 residues: CASSLGRANEKLFF. DNA of the CDR3: TGTGCCAGCAGCTTGGGACGGGCGAATGAAAAACTGTTTTTT.